The 25 T cell receptor beta chains in this list originate from one sample, sequenced in a study of cytomegalovirus exposure and HLA in healthy donors. The PCR had 60 Vbeta and 13 Jbeta primers. Clones were read by immunoSEQ multiplex PCR, and TCRdb kept only the in-frame ones, dropping some. The sample shows 130,000 or so clones, around 73% of them seen only once. The source material was PBMCs. The receptors here all came from a female donor in good health and CMV-seronegative.

The chain combines TRBV6-6 with TRBJ2-3; 8 positions agree with TRBD2. This CDR3 has 13 amino acids. CDR1 is MNHNY and CDR2 is SVGAGI in the germline V gene (reference sequence). V lost 10 bases and J lost 4; bases outside the gene matches: 7. The CDR3 DNA reads as TGTGCCACCGGCGGCGGGAGGTCAGATACGCAGTATTTT. Translation: CATGGGRSDTQYF.

The CDR3 DNA is TGTGCCTGGGGGAGGGAGACCCAGTACTTC. Encoded protein: CAWGRETQYF. The chain has TRBV30 and TRBJ2-5, with D tentatively TRBD2 (6 bases). The germline V gene has CDR1 GTSNPN and CDR2 SVGIG (reference sequence). There are 10 residues in the CDR3. V lost 5 bases to trimming and J lost 5 bases, with 6 bases between them.

A few counts support this clone. The chain is built from TRBV7-9 and TRBJ1-4; perhaps TRBD1 as D (5 bases). V lost 2 bases and J lost 8, with 15 bases in between. This CDR3 has 15 amino acids. Germline V gene lookup returns CDR1 SEHNR and CDR2 FQNEAQ (reference sequence). In DNA, the CDR3 is TGTGCCAGCAGCTTAAGTACACAGGAAGGAGAAAAACTGTTTTTT. This sequence encodes CASSLSTQEGEKLFF.

The rearrangement links TRBV5-5 to TRBJ2-7; possible D gene TRBD1, 8 bases. Germline V gene sequence: CDR1 SGHKS, CDR2 YYEKEE (reference sequence). The V end was cut by 5 bases, the J end by 1 base, with 13 bases between. The length of the CDR3 is 14 residues. The CDR3 DNA is TGTGCCAGCAGGGTACAGGGGGGGTCCTACGAGCAGTACTTC. It translates to CASRVQGGSYEQYF.

The gene calls are TRBV9 and TRBJ2-3, with D possibly matching TRBD1 (5 bases). Per the germline V gene, CDR1 is SGDLS and CDR2 is YYNGEE. This CDR3 region has 16 residues. The V end lost 0 bases, the J end lost 1 base, and 12 bases lay between the germline ends. CDR3 protein: CASSVGWGLGTDTQYF. CDR3 sequence (DNA): TGTGCCAGCAGCGTAGGCTGGGGCCTAGGCACAGATACGCAGTATTTT.

The table lists this clone with a count of one. The J gene is TRBJ1-2, the V gene TRBV27, with 11 nucleotides matching TRBD1. CDR3 length: 18 residues. J was trimmed by 1 base and V by 0 bases; bases with no gene match: 7. Germline V gene lookup returns CDR1 MNHEY and CDR2 SMNVEV (reference sequence). CDR3 bases: TGTGCCAGCAGTTTATCCGGGGGACAGGGGGTCATTAACTATGGCTACACCTTC. This codes for CASSLSGGQGVINYGYTF.

In DNA form, the CDR3 reads TGTGCCAGCAGCCGGACAGGGTCCACCGGGGAGCTGTTTTTT. Residues: CASSRTGSTGELFF. V usage is TRBV7-9 and J usage is TRBJ2-2, with 8 nucleotides matching TRBD1. Looked up from germline, CDR1 is SEHNR and CDR2 is FQNEAQ (reference sequence). The CDR3 extends over 14 amino acids. After removal of 5 bases from V and 4 bases from J, the junction contained 3 bases not matched to a gene.

Concerning this clone: At one of its ends the junction is not consistent with the germline gene, which may arise from a read error. This chain uses TRBV10-3 with TRBJ2-4; TRBD1 might be the D (5 bases). This CDR3 contains 13 residues. Germline V gene sequence: CDR1 ENHRY, CDR2 SYGVKD. CDR3 amino acids: CAISGQRGNSQYF. The DNA for the CDR3 is TGTGCCATCAGTGGACAGCGCGGAAACAGTCAGTACTTC.

This chain links TRBV28 with TRBJ1-2; TRBD1 agrees at 9 bases. Germline V CDR1 and CDR2: MDHEN, SYDVKM. CDR3 length: 14 amino acids. Losses at the gene ends were 5 bases for V and 4 bases for J; bases not matched to a gene: 5. The CDR3 region has the DNA TGTGCCAGCAGTGCCAGACAGGGGGGCTATGGCTACACCTTC. This sequence encodes CASSARQGGYGYTF.

This rearrangement joins TRBV5-6 to TRBJ2-3, with no clear D. Germline V lookup: CDR1 SGHDT, CDR2 YYEEEE. This CDR3 has 16 amino acids. Trimming stripped 4 bases from V and 2 bases from J, with 17 bases between. CDR3 in amino acids: CASSSDHYYPTDTQYF. In nucleotides, the CDR3 is TGTGCCAGCAGCAGCGACCATTACTACCCCACAGATACGCAGTATTTT. Based on the CDR3 plus reference TRBV5-6 and TRBJ2-3, the full variable domain is DAGVTQSPTHLIKTRGQQVTLRCSPKSGHDTVSWYQQALGQGPQFIFQYYEEEERQRGNFPDRFSGHQFPNYSSELNVNALLLGDSALYLCASSSDHYYPTDTQYFGPGTRLTVL.

This clone has just a few counts. The chain links TRBV27 to TRBJ2-6, with no clear D. Trimming stripped 2 bases from V and 0 bases from J, with 8 bases between. This CDR3 is built from 16 residues. CDR1 and CDR2 (germline): MNHEY, SMNVEV (reference sequence). CDR3 DNA: TGTGCCAGCAGTTTAGTGCTGAGCTCTGGGGCCAACGTCCTGACTTTC. Translated, it gives CASSLVLSSGANVLTF.

The chain links TRBV27 to TRBJ1-4, with 8 bases lining up with TRBD1. V lost 5 bases and J lost 3; bases outside the gene matches: 8. Germline values: CDR1 MNHEY, CDR2 SMNVEV (reference sequence). The CDR3 spans 16 residues. CDR3: CASSARNRGANEKLFF. As DNA, the CDR3 is TGTGCCAGCAGTGCCCGCAACAGGGGGGCTAATGAAAAACTGTTTTTT. Using reference TRBV27 and TRBJ1-4 for the parts outside the CDR3, the full variable domain is EAQVTQNPRYLITVTGKKLTVTCSQNMNHEYMSWYRQDPGLGLRQIYYSMNVEVTDKGDVPEGYKVSRKEKRNFPLILESPSPNQTSLYFCASSARNRGANEKLFFGSGTQLSVL.

The chain recombines TRBV7-7 with TRBJ2-5; 9 bases are a match to TRBD2. Germline CDR1 is SSHAT and CDR2 is FNYEAQ (reference sequence). V dropped 3 bases and J dropped 3; count of bases not matched to a gene: 5. The CDR3 consists of 15 residues. The CDR3 reads CASSFSTSGEETQYF. The CDR3 DNA is TGTGCCAGCAGCTTTTCGACTAGCGGAGAAGAGACCCAGTACTTC. Full variable domain (missing parts from reference TRBV7-7 and TRBJ2-5): GAGVSQSPRYKVTKRGQDVTLRCDPISSHATLYWYQQALGQGPEFLTYFNYEAQPDKSGLPSDRFSAERPEGSISTLTIQRTEQRDSAMYRCASSFSTSGEETQYFGPGTRLLVL.

The rearrangement joins TRBV19 to TRBJ1-2; 11 nucleotides line up with TRBD1. The V segment lost 3 bases and the J segment 8 bases; nucleotides outside the gene matches: 5. Per the germline V gene, CDR1 is LNHDA and CDR2 is SQIVND (reference sequence). The CDR3 has 14 residues. Here the CDR3 reads CASSMDRGRGGYTF. The CDR3 nucleotides are TGTGCCAGTAGTATGGACAGGGGGCGAGGAGGCTACACCTTC.

This chain connects TRBV29-1 to TRBJ2-3; possibly TRBD2 for D (6 bases). The germline V and J ends were trimmed by 4 bases and 0 bases, with 11 bases remaining between them. CDR1 is SQVTM, CDR2 ANQGSEA, per germline. This CDR3 is built from 14 residues. CDR3 residues: CSVGVAASTDTQYF. CDR3 sequence (DNA): TGCAGCGTTGGAGTAGCGGCTAGCACAGATACGCAGTATTTT.

The rearrangement joins TRBV28 to TRBJ2-5; tentative D call: TRBD1 (6 bases). Deletions cut 3 bases from V and 3 bases from J, with 11 bases between. The CDR3 length is 14 residues. Germline CDR1 is MDHEN and CDR2 is SYDVKM. The CDR3 loop reads CASSLVRGEETQYF. The CDR3 coding sequence is TGTGCCAGCAGTTTGGTCAGGGGTGAAGAGACCCAGTACTTC.

As DNA, the CDR3 is TGTGCCAGCAGCGGCAAGGAGGGGAACACTGAAGCTTTCTTT. Translated: CASSGKEGNTEAFF. The rearrangement joins TRBV5-6 to TRBJ1-1; no firm D call. Germline lookup yields CDR1 SGHDT and CDR2 YYEEEE. V was trimmed by 4 bases and J by 1 base, leaving 11 bases between them. CDR3 length: 14 residues.

This chain links TRBV27 with TRBJ1-3, with TRBD1 identical over 8 bases. The V gene end was trimmed by 6 bases and the J gene end by 0 bases; junction bases not matched to a gene: 7. The CDR3 has 16 residues. Germline-derived CDR1 and CDR2 are MNHEY and SMNVEV (reference sequence). Written as DNA, the CDR3 is TGTGCCAGCAGCCACAGGGGGGGAATCTCTGGAAACACCATATATTTT. It codes for CASSHRGGISGNTIYF.

The chain employs TRBV5-1 and TRBJ2-7; D is perhaps TRBD1 (5 bases). V was cut by 4 bases and J by 0 bases, with 11 bases left in between. Germline CDR1 is SGHRS and CDR2 is YFSETQ. This CDR3 is built from 14 residues. CDR3 DNA sequence: TGCGCCAGCAGCAAGATGGACAACTCCTACGAGCAGTACTTC. Translating it yields CASSKMDNSYEQYF.

This clone is labeled as medium-sized (0.01 to 0.1%). The chain carries TRBV27 and TRBJ2-7; tentative D call: TRBD1 (5 bases). Germline V gene sequence: CDR1 MNHEY, CDR2 SMNVEV (reference sequence). V lost 2 bases to trimming and J lost 0 bases, with 14 bases between them. The CDR3 runs 16 residues. This chain's CDR3 is CASSLGQGKASYEQYF. In DNA form, the CDR3 reads TGTGCCAGCAGTTTAGGTCAGGGTAAGGCCTCCTACGAGCAGTACTTC.

The chain is built from TRBV5-6 and TRBJ1-4, with TRBD1 as a possible D gene (5 bases). The V end lost 4 bases, the J end lost 8 bases, and 6 bases lay between the germline ends. The CDR3 totals 11 residues. Germline V gene sequence: CDR1 SGHDT, CDR2 YYEEEE. CDR3 in DNA: TGTGCCAGCAGCGGGGGGGAAAAACTGTTTTTT. As protein: CASSGGEKLFF.

This clone is a singleton in its sample. The rearrangement links TRBV4-1 to TRBJ2-2; 10 nucleotides align to TRBD1. From germline, CDR1 is MGHRA and CDR2 YSYEKL. The CDR3 runs 16 residues. Unmatched junction bases numbered 2, after V lost 0 bases and J lost 4 bases. The CDR3 nucleotides are TGCGCCAGCAGCCAAGATGACAGGGGGCGCACCGGGGAGCTGTTTTTT. It encodes CASSQDDRGRTGELFF.

V gene TRBV9 combines with J gene TRBJ2-7; TRBD2 is a possible D gene (5 bases). The germline V gene encodes CDR1 SGDLS and CDR2 YYNGEE. Trimming removed 0 bases from V and 2 bases from J, with 12 bases in between. The CDR3 loop spans 15 amino acids. The CDR3, as DNA: TGTGCCAGCAGCGTAGGGCTCGGGGTAACCTACGAGCAGTACTTC. This sequence encodes CASSVGLGVTYEQYF.

The chain is built from TRBV7-8 and TRBJ2-1; 7 bases agree with TRBD2. With V trimmed by 5 bases and J by 3 bases, 4 bases remained unmatched. Germline CDR1 SGHVS, CDR2 FQNEAQ. This CDR3 is 14 amino acids long. DNA for the CDR3: TGTGCCAGCAGCCGGGAGGCGAACTACAATGAGCAGTTCTTC. Its translation: CASSREANYNEQFF.

This chain links TRBV13 with TRBJ2-1; tentatively, D is TRBD2 (6 bases). The germline V gene encodes CDR1 PRHDT and CDR2 FYEKMQ (reference sequence). This CDR3 is built from 14 residues. V lost 3 bases to trimming and J lost 6 bases, with 12 bases between them. The CDR3 nucleotides read TGTGCCAGCAGCTTGACTAGACTTGGCAATGAGCAGTTCTTC. Translation: CASSLTRLGNEQFF.